A few counts support the clone carrying this T cell receptor beta chain. Its specificity is unknown. This sample stems from a study of post-analysis software for immune sequencing data. For the study at large: There were relapsing-remitting, secondary progressive and progressive-relapsing multiple sclerosis among the disease courses included.

cDNA libraries for TCR beta contained unique molecular identifiers. Input of 1 to 10 million T cells yielded roughly 530,000 cDNA molecules. TCRdb re-called the PCR reads through MiXCR, storing one row per CDR3 protein. Counted here are hundreds of thousands of distinct CDR3 sequences, approximately 60% occurring once; the ten biggest clones make up over 9%. Study results and limitations: Patients had higher frequencies than controls of a handful of TRBV segments, including TRBV5-6, TRBV5-1 and TRBV20-1.

Germline V gene sequence: CDR1 LGHNA, CDR2 YNFKEQ. With 1 base removed from V and 5 bases from J, the gap between germline ends came to 15 bases. The CDR3 has 16 amino acids. The receptor was isolated from a girl between 2 and 10 years old with multiple sclerosis. Material: blood. The chain joins TRBV4-2 to TRBJ2-1; D perhaps matches TRBD1 (5 bases). CDR3 loop: CASSQGSVTDNNEQFF. CDR3 DNA sequence: TGTGCCAGCAGCCAAGGGTCAGTGACAGACAACAATGAGCAGTTCTTC.